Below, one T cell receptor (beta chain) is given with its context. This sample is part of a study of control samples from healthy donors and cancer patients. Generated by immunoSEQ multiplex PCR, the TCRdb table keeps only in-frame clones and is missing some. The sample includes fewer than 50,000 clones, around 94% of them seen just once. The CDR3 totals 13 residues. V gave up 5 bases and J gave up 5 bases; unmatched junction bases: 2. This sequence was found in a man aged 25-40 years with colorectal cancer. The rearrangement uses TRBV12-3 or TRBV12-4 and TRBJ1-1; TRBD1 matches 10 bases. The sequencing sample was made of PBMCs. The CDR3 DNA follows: TGTGCCAGCAGTCGGGGACAGGGGACTGAAGCTTTCTTT. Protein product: CASSRGQGTEAFF.